The 19 T cell receptor beta chains below were found in one sample sequenced in a study of cytomegalovirus exposure and HLA in healthy donors. PCR used 60 Vbeta primers and 13 Jbeta primers. Using immunoSEQ multiplex PCR, the repertoire was profiled, and TCRdb retains in-frame clones only, with some absent. Found here are some 160,000 clones, about four fifths of them singletons; the top ten hold more than 8%. Input material: PBMCs. Receptor source: a male donor in good health and CMV-seropositive.

The V gene is TRBV9, the J gene TRBJ2-7, with a possible D match to TRBD2 (5 bases). Trimming left V 2 bases short and J 2 bases short, with 11 bases between. Germline lookup yields CDR1 SGDLS and CDR2 YYNGEE. The CDR3 has 14 residues. CDR3 residues: CASSVEGQAYEQYF. Written as DNA, the CDR3 is TGTGCCAGCAGCGTCGAGGGTCAGGCCTACGAGCAGTACTTC. Based on the CDR3 plus reference TRBV9 and TRBJ2-7, the full variable domain is DSGVTQTPKHLITATGQRVTLRCSPRSGDLSVYWYQQSLDQGLQFLIQYYNGEERAKGNILERFSAQQFPDLHSELNLSSLELGDSALYFCASSVEGQAYEQYFGPGTRLTVT.

This clone was seen only a few times. The chain links TRBV10-3 to TRBJ2-7; D unclear. There are 11 residues in the CDR3. The germline V gene encodes CDR1 ENHRY and CDR2 SYGVKD. V lost 4 bases to trimming and J lost 5 bases, with 6 bases between them. The CDR3 nucleotides are TGTGCCATCAGTGCGGGTGACGAGCAGTACTTC. Translated: CAISAGDEQYF.

The chain couples TRBV11-2 to TRBJ2-2; TRBD1 is a possible D gene (6 bases). This CDR3 comprises 15 residues. V lost 3 bases and J 6 bases, leaving 14 bases between the germline ends. Germline loops: CDR1 SGHAT, CDR2 FQNNGV. CDR3 in DNA: TGTGCCAGCAGCTTCCGACAGGTGGTTCCCGGGGAGCTGTTTTTT. Protein sequence: CASSFRQVVPGELFF.

The rearrangement joins TRBV6-1 to TRBJ1-1; D is possibly TRBD1 (6 bases). Trimming pared 3 bases from V and 4 bases from J, leaving 18 bases between. Germline CDR1 and CDR2: MNHNS and SASEGT. This CDR3 region has 16 residues. The CDR3 DNA follows: TGTGCCAGCAGTGACCGACAGGCCGGGGGGTTCACTGAAGCTTTCTTT. Its translation: CASSDRQAGGFTEAFF.

On this clone itself: The identical CDR3 is also encoded by other nucleotide sequences in the sample. V gene TRBV11-2 combines with J gene TRBJ2-1; the D gene is possibly TRBD1 (6 bases). V was clipped by 2 bases and J by 6 bases, with 8 bases between them. CDR3 length: 13 residues. Germline CDR1 reads SGHAT; CDR2 reads FQNNGV. The CDR3 here is CASSLSRGNEQFF. The DNA of the CDR3 is TGTGCCAGCAGCTTATCCAGGGGCAATGAGCAGTTCTTC. Complete variable domain (other parts from reference TRBV11-2 and TRBJ2-1): EAGVAQSPRYKIIEKRQSVAFWCNPISGHATLYWYQQILGQGPKLLIQFQNNGVVDDSQLPKDRFSAERLKGVDSTLKIQPAKLEDSAVYLCASSLSRGNEQFFGPGTRLTVL.

The rearrangement uses TRBV25-1 and TRBJ2-2, with D possibly TRBD2 on 5 matching bases. Looked up from germline, CDR1 is MGHDK and CDR2 is SYGVNS. CDR3 length equals 13 residues. Trimming took 8 bases from V and 1 from J, leaving 8 bases between them. CDR3 sequence: CASRAGNTGELFF. For the CDR3, the DNA is TGTGCCAGCCGGGCGGGGAACACCGGGGAGCTGTTTTTT.

This chain connects TRBV7-6 to TRBJ1-5, with D perhaps matching TRBD1 (5 bases). The ends were cut back, 1 base at V and 3 bases at J, with 16 bases in the middle. This CDR3 region has 17 residues. Germline lookup yields CDR1 SGHVS and CDR2 FNYEAQ. The CDR3 coding sequence is TGTGCCAGCAGCTTAGGTGGGACTTTGACGGTCAATCAGCCCCAGCATTTT. Its protein product is CASSLGGTLTVNQPQHF.

This clone has more than one count but fewer than ten. The chain couples TRBV30 to TRBJ1-5; maybe TRBD1 (5 bases). Germline CDR1 and CDR2: GTSNPN and SVGIG (reference sequence). This CDR3 spans 18 amino acids. Trimming took 4 bases from V and 4 from J, leaving 26 bases between them. The CDR3: CAWTPGGVGKHWNQPQHF. The CDR3 nucleotides read TGTGCCTGGACCCCGGGGGGAGTAGGAAAGCATTGGAATCAGCCCCAGCATTTT.

The chain is built from TRBV5-1 and TRBJ1-1; D gene ambiguous. CDR1 is SGHRS and CDR2 is YFSETQ in the germline V gene. V was trimmed by 9 bases and J by 1 base, leaving 19 bases between them. The CDR3 runs 15 residues. The CDR3 spells CATRRDNSWNTEAFF. The CDR3 DNA reads as TGCGCCACCCGCCGAGACAACTCCTGGAACACTGAAGCTTTCTTT.

The rearrangement joins TRBV7-8 to TRBJ1-4; D is unclear. V was shortened by 1 base and J by 5 bases, with 8 bases between the two germline ends. This CDR3 comprises 14 residues. Germline V gene sequence: CDR1 SGHVS, CDR2 FQNEAQ. The CDR3 region is CASSLETTNEKLFF. The CDR3 bases are TGTGCCAGCAGCTTAGAGACGACAAATGAAAAACTGTTTTTT.

This clone was seen once. The V call is TRBV6-5, the J call TRBJ1-2, with 8 bases identical to TRBD1. Germline V lookup: CDR1 MNHEY, CDR2 SVGAGI. The ends lost 0 bases at V and 6 bases at J; junction bases unmatched: 3. This CDR3 is built from 14 residues. Written as DNA, the CDR3 is TGTGCCAGCAGTTACTCGCAGGGGGCGGATGGCTACACCTTC. Translating gives CASSYSQGADGYTF.

This clone was observed once. The chain is built from TRBV25-1 and TRBJ1-1, with unresolved D. The ends were cut back, 8 bases at V and 3 bases at J, with 10 bases in the middle. Germline V gene sequence: CDR1 MGHDK, CDR2 SYGVNS. The CDR3 is made up of 12 amino acids. The CDR3 protein is CASRAPDTEAFF. As DNA, the CDR3 is TGTGCCAGCCGAGCGCCTGACACTGAAGCTTTCTTT.

This clone was seen more than once but under ten times. The chain has TRBV6-1 and TRBJ1-1; a weak D match, TRBD1 (6 bases). This CDR3 region has 14 residues. Germline CDR1 reads MNHNS; CDR2 reads SASEGT. Trimming took 6 bases from V and 0 from J, leaving 11 bases between them. The CDR3 spells CASSPPGVNTEAFF. Here the CDR3 DNA reads TGTGCCAGCAGCCCCCCAGGGGTGAACACTGAAGCTTTCTTT.

The chain has TRBV30 and TRBJ1-2, with D uncertain. The CDR3 spans 11 residues. Trimming left V 2 bases short and J 7 bases short, with 8 bases between. Looked up from germline, CDR1 is GTSNPN and CDR2 is SVGIG (reference sequence). The chain's CDR3 is CAWSIVGGYTF. The DNA for the CDR3 is TGTGCCTGGAGTATCGTCGGTGGCTACACCTTC.

V and J are TRBV7-8 and TRBJ2-5; D uncertain. The end of the DNA aligns better with TRBJ2-7, so the J call may be wrong. Looked up from germline, CDR1 is SGHVS and CDR2 is FQNEAQ. CDR3 length equals 13 residues. The CDR3 loop reads CASSPRIVGEQYF. CDR3 DNA: TGTGCCAGCAGCCCACGGATCGTGGGCGAGCAGTACTTC.

The V call is TRBV30, the J call TRBJ1-2; no clear D. Germline loops: CDR1 GTSNPN, CDR2 SVGIG (reference sequence). This CDR3 spans 12 amino acids. With 0 bases removed from V and 4 bases from J, the gap between germline ends came to 6 bases. CDR3 amino acids: CAWSVNGYGYTF. CDR3 sequence (DNA): TGTGCCTGGAGTGTAAACGGCTATGGCTACACCTTC.

The chain uses TRBV2 and TRBJ1-1, with D tentatively TRBD1 (5 bases). Trimming removed 5 bases at V and 1 base at J, with 14 bases between. Germline assignment: CDR1 SNHLY and CDR2 FYNNEI. The CDR3 contains 15 residues. The CDR3 loop is CASSYRGKGNTEAFF. CDR3 coding DNA: TGTGCCAGCAGTTATAGGGGTAAGGGGAACACTGAAGCTTTCTTT.

The chain links TRBV10-2 to TRBJ2-7; 8 bases are shared with TRBD2. This CDR3 comprises 14 residues. Germline CDR1 reads WSHSY; CDR2 reads SAAADI. The V gene end was trimmed by 0 bases and the J gene end by 6 bases; junction bases not matched to a gene: 4. DNA of the CDR3: TGCGCCAGCAGTGAGTCTGGGACTAGACCCGAGCAGTACTTC. This codes for CASSESGTRPEQYF.

The chain joins TRBV19 to TRBJ1-1; D possibly corresponds to TRBD1 (6 bases). The CDR3 length is 14 residues. Germline V gene data show CDR1 as LNHDA and CDR2 as SQIVND (reference sequence). Trimming removed 5 bases from V and 1 base from J, with 11 bases in between. In DNA, the CDR3 is TGTGCCAGTAGTCCCTGGACAGCGAACACTGAAGCTTTCTTT. Translating gives CASSPWTANTEAFF.